Following are 26 T cell receptor beta chains from one sample sequenced in a study of blood T cell repertoires in COVID-19. This table comes from immunoSEQ multiplex PCR, and its TCRdb copy is limited to in-frame clones, with some not included. The sample contains roughly 330,000 clones, around 87% of which appear only once. The sample comprised peripheral blood. All receptors come from a woman aged 50 to 60 with active or convalescent COVID-19.

The chain employs TRBV18 and TRBJ2-6; weak D call: TRBD2 (6 bases). This CDR3 contains 15 residues. From germline, CDR1 is KGHSH and CDR2 LQKENI. The ends were cut back, 4 bases at V and 0 bases at J, with 7 bases in the middle. Here the CDR3 DNA reads TGTGCCAGCTCACTCGGGAGCTCTGGGGCCAACGTCCTGACTTTC. This sequence encodes CASSLGSSGANVLTF.

This chain joins TRBV5-4 and TRBJ2-3; D is ambiguous. V lost 0 bases to trimming and J lost 12 bases, with 11 bases between them. In germline, CDR1 is SGHNT, CDR2 YYREEE (reference sequence). The length of the CDR3 is 12 residues. The CDR3 region is CASSLGGVNQYF. The CDR3 DNA reads as TGTGCCAGCAGCTTGGGAGGAGTGAATCAGTATTTT.

The chain combines TRBV6-6 with TRBJ2-3, with 7 nucleotides matching TRBD2. Germline values: CDR1 MNHNY, CDR2 SVGAGI (reference sequence). V was clipped by 6 bases and J by 1 base; unmatched bases: 1. The CDR3 consists of 13 residues. The CDR3 loop reads CASRSGGTDTQYF. DNA of the CDR3: TGTGCCAGCAGAAGCGGGGGCACAGATACGCAGTATTTT.

V usage is TRBV6-6 and J usage is TRBJ1-2, with D perhaps matching TRBD1 (5 bases). This CDR3 spans 14 amino acids. Between the trimmed V and J ends, which lost 2 bases and 7 bases, there was a span of 14 bases. Germline assignment: CDR1 MNHNY and CDR2 SVGAGI (reference sequence). The CDR3 DNA reads as TGTGCCAGCAGTTACCAGGGTCTCCGAGGTGGCTACACCTTC. Translating it yields CASSYQGLRGGYTF.

Remarks on this clone: Mismatch with germline at one junction end may stem from a read error. The genes are TRBV7-2 and TRBJ2-1; TRBD2 aligns across 7 bases. CDR1 and CDR2 (germline): SGHTA, FQGNSA. The CDR3 loop spans 14 amino acids. CDR3 DNA: TGTGCCAGCAGCTTAGAAGGGAGGGGATATGACCAGTTCTTC. It encodes CASSLEGRGYDQFF.

The chain uses TRBV12-3 or TRBV12-4 and TRBJ1-1; possible D gene TRBD1, 5 bases. The ends were cut back, 1 base at V and 5 bases at J, with 8 bases in the middle. The CDR3 sequence is 13 residues long. CDR3 sequence reads: CASSLGGLTEAFF. DNA for the CDR3: TGTGCCAGCAGTTTAGGGGGCTTGACTGAAGCTTTCTTT.

This clone came up a few times. The genes are TRBV3-1 (or the pseudogene TRBV3-2) and TRBJ2-4, with D maybe TRBD1 (6 bases). The V gene's germline CDR1 is LGHDT and CDR2 YNNKEL (reference sequence). Deletions cut 8 bases from V and 7 bases from J, with 15 bases between. The length of the CDR3 is 13 residues. CDR3 region: CASCVQGSNIQYF. DNA for the CDR3: TGTGCCAGCTGTGTTCAGGGGTCGAACATTCAGTACTTC.

The V and J genes are TRBV7-9 and TRBJ1-1; TRBD1 aligns across 11 bases. The trim removed 5 bases at V and 10 bases at J, leaving 9 bases unmatched. This CDR3 spans 14 amino acids. Germline V CDR1 and CDR2: SEHNR, FQNEAQ (reference sequence). The CDR3 reads CASSRDRGAMGAFF. CDR3 sequence (DNA): TGTGCCAGCAGCCGGGACAGGGGGGCAATGGGAGCTTTCTTT.

The chain carries TRBV3-1 (or the pseudogene TRBV3-2) and TRBJ2-7; 7 bases match TRBD1. This CDR3 has 15 residues. The germline V gene has CDR1 LGHDT and CDR2 YNNKEL (reference sequence). V shed 4 bases and J 8 bases; nucleotides not matched to a gene: 14. CDR3 in DNA: TGTGCCAGCAGCCTCCCTTTCGGACAGGAGAACAAGCAGTACTTC. As protein: CASSLPFGQENKQYF.

The J gene is TRBJ2-7, the V gene TRBV4-3; the D gene is possibly TRBD1 (5 bases). The germline V gene has CDR1 LGHNA and CDR2 YSLEER. Trimming shortened V by 3 bases and J by 3 bases, and 9 bases separated the two germline ends. There are 13 residues in the CDR3. CDR3 loop: CASSQIGDYEQYF. CDR3 coding DNA: TGCGCCAGCAGCCAGATAGGGGACTACGAGCAGTACTTC.

This clone was seen a handful of times. The chain has TRBV4-2 and TRBJ2-1, with TRBD2 matching 10 bases. Germline loops: CDR1 LGHNA, CDR2 YNFKEQ. The CDR3 runs 20 residues. V was pared by 0 bases and J by 4 bases, with 15 bases of the junction left unmatched. This CDR3 is CASSQDGTRGSGRSYNEQFF. For the CDR3, the DNA is TGTGCCAGCAGCCAAGATGGGACGCGGGGTAGCGGGAGGTCTTACAATGAGCAGTTCTTC.

The rearrangement links TRBV9 to TRBJ1-1; D unresolved. The V end was cut by 2 bases, the J end by 4 bases, with 12 bases between. CDR1 is SGDLS, CDR2 YYNGEE, per germline. This CDR3 region has 14 residues. CDR3 sequence (DNA): TGTGCCAGCAGCGTCGGGGATGACGGCACTGAAGCTTTCTTT. The encoded protein is CASSVGDDGTEAFF. The full variable domain, rest sourced from reference TRBV9 and TRBJ1-1, is DSGVTQTPKHLITATGQRVTLRCSPRSGDLSVYWYQQSLDQGLQFLIQYYNGEERAKGNILERFSAQQFPDLHSELNLSSLELGDSALYFCASSVGDDGTEAFFGQGTRLTVV.

The rearrangement uses TRBV9 and TRBJ2-2, with 7 bases matching TRBD1. Germline V gene data show CDR1 as SGDLS and CDR2 as YYNGEE. V gave up 4 bases and J gave up 4 bases; unmatched junction bases: 7. The CDR3 consists of 15 residues. The CDR3 bases are TGTGCCAGCAGCACCCGACAGGGAACCACCGGGGAGCTGTTTTTT. Protein sequence: CASSTRQGTTGELFF.

The chain joins TRBV7-2 to TRBJ2-6; no clear D. Germline V gene data show CDR1 as SGHTA and CDR2 as FQGNSA. This CDR3 region has 17 residues. V lost 1 base and J 0 bases, leaving 10 bases between the germline ends. DNA of the CDR3: TGTGCCAGCAGCTTAGGGGCCCCGTACTCTGGGGCCAACGTCCTGACTTTC. Translating gives CASSLGAPYSGANVLTF.

This chain links TRBV6-2 or TRBV6-3 with TRBJ2-2; D is unclear. The CDR3 runs to 16 residues. Germline-derived CDR1 and CDR2 are MNHEY and SVGEGT. V was shortened by 6 bases and J by 0 bases, with 14 bases between the two germline ends. In DNA, the CDR3 is TGTGCCAGCAGCCCTGAAGTAGTGGCGAACACCGGGGAGCTGTTTTTT. Translated, it gives CASSPEVVANTGELFF.

V and J are TRBV30 and TRBJ1-3, with no clear D. Germline V lookup: CDR1 GTSNPN, CDR2 SVGIG (reference sequence). The CDR3 length is 13 residues. Trimming shortened V by 6 bases and J by 2 bases, and 11 bases separated the two germline ends. CDR3 amino acids: CACLTRAGNTIYF. For the CDR3, the DNA is TGTGCCTGCCTCACGAGAGCTGGAAACACCATATATTTT.

There are a few counts of this clone. The CDR3: CAWGEGKYYEQYF. Here the CDR3 DNA reads TGTGCCTGGGGAGAGGGGAAGTACTACGAGCAGTACTTC. This sequence joins TRBV30 and TRBJ2-7; D could derive from TRBD1 or TRBD2 (5 bases each). Germline CDR1 and CDR2: GTSNPN and SVGIG (reference sequence). The CDR3 length is 13 residues. Trimming pared 5 bases from V and 3 bases from J, leaving 14 bases between.

The chain combines TRBV3-1 (or the pseudogene TRBV3-2) with TRBJ2-6, with no clear D. Deletions cut 2 bases from V and 1 base from J, with 9 bases between. Per the germline V gene, CDR1 is LGHDT and CDR2 is YNNKEL (reference sequence). This CDR3 contains 16 residues. The CDR3 region is CASSQIKISGANVLTF. Here the CDR3 DNA reads TGTGCCAGCAGCCAAATTAAAATATCTGGGGCCAACGTCCTGACTTTC.

V usage is TRBV11-3 and J usage is TRBJ2-3, with 7 bases aligning to TRBD1. V lost 3 bases to trimming and J lost 3 bases; unmatched junction nucleotides: 6. Germline assignment: CDR1 SGHNT and CDR2 YENEEA. This CDR3 spans 15 amino acids. CDR3: CASSLHRGPTDTQYF. In DNA, the CDR3 is TGTGCCAGCAGCTTGCACAGGGGACCTACAGATACGCAGTATTTT.

This chain joins TRBV19 and TRBJ1-5; 8 positions agree with TRBD1. The CDR3 is made up of 18 amino acids. The germline CDR1 and CDR2 sequences are LNHDA and SQIVND (reference sequence). V was pared by 5 bases and J by 9 bases, with 21 bases of the junction left unmatched. CDR3 bases: TGTGCCAGTAGTTCACTGAAACCAGGACAGGGCTATTCAGGGCCCCAGCATTTT. Protein sequence: CASSSLKPGQGYSGPQHF.

This clone was detected once. CDR3: CASSQEKGNQPQHF. CDR3 nucleotides: TGCGCCAGCAGCCAAGAGAAGGGGAATCAGCCCCAGCATTTT. The rearrangement links TRBV4-3 to TRBJ1-5; tentative D call: TRBD1 (5 bases). Germline CDR1 LGHNA, CDR2 YSLEER. Trimming shortened V by 0 bases and J by 4 bases, and 7 bases separated the two germline ends. This CDR3 spans 14 amino acids.

The rearrangement links TRBV11-2 to TRBJ1-2; D is perhaps TRBD1 (5 bases). This CDR3 contains 15 residues. From germline, CDR1 is SGHAT and CDR2 FQNNGV. V gave up 7 bases and J gave up 8 bases, with 23 bases separating them. DNA of the CDR3: TGTGCCAGCACCATTAGGGCAGGGCCATTTCGGGGCTACACCTTC. Translating it yields CASTIRAGPFRGYTF.

This chain uses TRBV5-1 with TRBJ1-2; 9 nucleotides line up with TRBD1. Germline V gives CDR1 SGHRS, CDR2 YFSETQ. V lost 4 bases to trimming and J lost 4 bases; unmatched junction nucleotides: 5. The CDR3 is 14 amino acids. This CDR3 reads CASSRGQGSYGYTF. As DNA, the CDR3 is TGCGCCAGCAGCAGGGGACAGGGTTCCTATGGCTACACCTTC.

The chain recombines TRBV6-1 with TRBJ2-6; 9 bases match TRBD1. This CDR3 is built from 18 residues. Trimming at V came to 1 base and at J to 2 bases, leaving 6 bases not matched to a gene. Germline V CDR1 and CDR2: MNHNS, SASEGT. The CDR3 loop reads CASSEDGTGSAGANVLTF. The DNA of the CDR3 is TGTGCCAGCAGTGAAGACGGGACAGGGTCTGCTGGGGCCAACGTCCTGACTTTC.

The chain joins TRBV7-2 to TRBJ2-1; TRBD2 matches at 13 bases. V was pared by 2 bases and J by 5 bases, with 3 bases of the junction left unmatched. The CDR3 totals 16 residues. Germline CDR1 reads SGHTA; CDR2 reads FQGNSA. CDR3 sequence: CASSLPGTSGNNEQFF. The DNA for the CDR3 is TGTGCCAGCAGCTTACCTGGGACTAGCGGGAACAATGAGCAGTTCTTC.

The chain combines TRBV27 with TRBJ2-5; the match to TRBD1 covers 8 bases. This CDR3 has 15 amino acids. With 6 bases clipped from V and 0 bases from J, the junction kept 6 bases outside the gene matches. Looked up from germline, CDR1 is MNHEY and CDR2 is SMNVEV (reference sequence). In DNA, the CDR3 is TGTGCCAGCAGCCGGACAGGGTGGTACCAAGAGACCCAGTACTTC. Encoded protein: CASSRTGWYQETQYF.